This T cell receptor (beta chain) stems from a study of blood T cells in healthy people across ages. The study's findings and limits: What prevented conclusive comparison of naive and antigen-experienced cells was that PBMCs were unsorted.

This clonotype was seen more than once but under ten times. No antigen is known for it. Through a sample-barcoded 5' primer and a J-beta primer mix, a second PCR was run for roughly 6 to 11 cycles. Samples each returned at least 3 million CDR3-containing paired-end reads. TCRdb passed the 5' RACE reads through MiXCR, listing each CDR3 protein once. The sample includes fewer than 750,000 distinct CDR3 sequences, roughly 43% seen only once; the top ten take roughly 25%. The CDR3 totals 16 residues. V shed 6 bases and J 5 bases; nucleotides not matched to a gene: 14. CDR1 and CDR2 (germline): SGHTA, FQGNSA.

The source of this sequence is an elderly man in good health. Sequences were obtained from blood. The chain combines TRBV7-2 with TRBJ2-5; 8 positions match TRBD2. The CDR3 sequence: CASRLRGGGNLETQYF. CDR3 nucleotide sequence: TGTGCCAGCAGATTACGTGGCGGGGGGAATCTGGAGACCCAGTACTTC. The whole variable domain, remainder taken from reference TRBV7-2 and TRBJ2-5, is GAGVSQSPSNKVTEKGKDVELRCDPISGHTALYWYRQSLGQGLEFLIYFQGNSAPDKSGLPSDRFSAERTGGSVSTLTIQRTQQEDSAVYLCASRLRGGGNLETQYFGPGTRLLVL.